A selection of T cell receptor beta chains follows, all from one sample in a study of T cells in tuberculosis. Only in-frame clones appear in the TCRdb table, and some are missing; sequencing was by immunoSEQ multiplex PCR. The sample consists of tens of thousands of clones, 92% of them appearing once. This specimen consisted of PBMCs, obtained at tuberculosis diagnosis. These receptor sequences come from an adult with tuberculosis. CDR3s include the opening cysteine and the closing phenylalanine or tryptophan. The order of the fields is D gene, V gene, J gene, clone size, CDR3 DNA, CDR3 protein. The D gene is left open where the match is weak. Size is omitted from some rows. Given values are once, few, many or a class for expanded clones.

TRBD2	TRBV5-4	TRBJ2-7	-	TGTGCCAGCAGCTCCGGGCGCCTAGCGGGAGCCTCCTACGAGCAGTACTTC	CASSSGRLAGASYEQYF
-	TRBV2	TRBJ1-5	-	TGTGCCAGCGATCGGGGGGGTATAGAGCAGCCCCAGCATTTT	CASDRGGIEQPQHF
TRBD1	TRBV19	TRBJ1-2	-	TGTGCCAGTAGTATAGCAGGGACAGAGATAACTAACTATGGCTACACCTTC	CASSIAGTEITNYGYTF
-	TRBV2	TRBJ1-4	-	TGTGCCAGCAGTGTGCCCCGACAGGTTGAGGAAAAACTGTTTTTT	CASSVPRQVEEKLFF
-	TRBV13	TRBJ2-7	-	TGTGCCAGCAGCACCATCAGCTCCTACGAGCAGTACTTC	CASSTISSYEQYF
-	TRBV30	TRBJ2-1	few	TGTGCCTGGATTCGATCCAGGACTAACTACAATGAGCAGTTCTTC	CAWIRSRTNYNEQFF
TRBD1	TRBV7-9	TRBJ2-5	-	TGTGCCAGCAGCTTGGGACAGCAAGAGACCCAGTACTTC	CASSLGQQETQYF
TRBD2	TRBV6-5	TRBJ2-3	-	TGTGCCAGCAGTTCCTTAGCGGGGGGAGGAGATACGCAGTATTTT	CASSSLAGGGDTQYF
-	TRBV2	TRBJ2-1	-	TGTGCCTCTTTAGAGGGTAATGAGCAGTTCTTC	CASLEGNEQFF
-	TRBV7-2	TRBJ2-2	few	TGTGCCAGCAGCTCACAACCGTTCAGGCTCGGGGCCGGGGAGCTGTTTTTT	CASSSQPFRLGAGELFF
TRBD2	TRBV27	TRBJ2-1	-	TGTGCCAGCAGTCTACTAGCGGGGGCCCTACCATACAATGAGCAGTTCTTC	CASSLLAGALPYNEQFF
TRBD2	TRBV19	TRBJ2-5	-	TGTGCCAGTAACGTGGGACTAGCGGGAGGAGAGACCCAGTACTTC	CASNVGLAGGETQYF
TRBD1	TRBV19	TRBJ1-2	-	TGTGCCAGTAGTATCACCGGGACAGCCATCTCACGGTATGGCTACACCTTC	CASSITGTAISRYGYTF
-	TRBV19	TRBJ2-4	-	TGTGCCAGTAGTACGGCCGTGGACAGCCAAAATTCCATTCAGTACTTC	CASSTAVDSQNSIQYF
-	TRBV9	TRBJ2-1	-	TGTGCCAGCAGCGTAGGAGGGAGAACCTACAATGAGCAGTTCTTC	CASSVGGRTYNEQFF
TRBD1	TRBV4-1	TRBJ2-1	once	TGCGCCAGCAGGGGGGGGGACAGGGGTAATGGTGAGCAGTTCTTC	CASRGGDRGNGEQFF
TRBD2	TRBV19	TRBJ2-1	-	TGTGCCAGTAAGGCTAGCGGGAAGGGATCCTACAATGAGCAGTTCTTC	CASKASGKGSYNEQFF
-	TRBV30	TRBJ1-2	-	TGTGCCTGGAGTCTCACCAAAGCGGGGAGTGGAGGCTACACCTTC	CAWSLTKAGSGGYTF
-	TRBV29-1	TRBJ2-2	-	TGCAGCGCTGGAGTAGCTAACACCGGGGAGCTGTTTTTT	CSAGVANTGELFF
-	TRBV6-5	TRBJ1-5	-	TGTGCCAGCAGCCCCGGACAGATGGTCGGGCCCCAGCATTTT	CASSPGQMVGPQHF
-	TRBV27	TRBJ2-1	-	TGTGCCAGCAGTTTATCGTGGGCGGGGGCCGACAATGAGCAGTTCTTC	CASSLSWAGADNEQFF
TRBD2	TRBV4-2	TRBJ2-7	-	TGTGCCAGCAGCCAGAAACTAGCGGGGGGGCCCTCCCCCGAGCAGTACTTC	CASSQKLAGGPSPEQYF
TRBD2	TRBV15	TRBJ2-7	once	TGTGCCACCAGCAGACGTGGTAGCGGGAGGGCAGACGAGCAGTACTTC	CATSRRGSGRADEQYF
-	TRBV9	TRBJ2-3	-	TGTGCCAGCAGCGTAGGGAGTACCACAGATACGCAGTATTTT	CASSVGSTTDTQYF
TRBD1	TRBV4-1	TRBJ1-2	-	TGCGCCAGCAGCCAAGGGTGGGGACAGGGGGCGCATAACTATGGCTACACCTTC	CASSQGWGQGAHNYGYTF
TRBD1	TRBV28	TRBJ1-5	-	TGTGCCAGCAGTTCCCGCTCCCCGACAGGGGGTGGGAATCAGCCCCAGCATTTT	CASSSRSPTGGGNQPQHF
-	TRBV7-3	TRBJ2-1	-	TGTGCCAGCAGCTCCCGGGACTCCCCTTACAATGAGCAGTTCTTC	CASSSRDSPYNEQFF
TRBD1	TRBV2	TRBJ1-2	-	TGTGCCAGCAGCTTAGGACAGGGGGTCTATGGCTACACCTTC	CASSLGQGVYGYTF
TRBD2	TRBV4-2	TRBJ2-1	-	TGTGCCAGCAGCCCTGCTAGCGGGAGGGCCATTGAGCAGTTCTTC	CASSPASGRAIEQFF
TRBD2	TRBV10-1	TRBJ2-2	-	TGCGCCAGCTCCCTAGCGGGCGCGAACACCGGGGAGCTGTTTTTT	CASSLAGANTGELFF
TRBD2	TRBV4-1	TRBJ2-3	-	TGCGCCAGCAGCCAAGTTGTGGCGGGACTAGCGGGGCTAAGTAACACAGATACGCAGTATTTT	CASSQVVAGLAGLSNTDTQYF
-	TRBV5-5	TRBJ2-4	-	TGTGCCAGCAGCTTGGCCGACTTAAACATTCAGTACTTC	CASSLADLNIQYF
-	TRBV5-8	TRBJ1-5	-	TGTGCCAGCAGCTTGGGGGGGGATCAGCCCCAGCATTTT	CASSLGGDQPQHF
-	TRBV5-6	TRBJ2-3	-	TGTGCCAGCAGCTTGCGAGGGGGAGGGGCAGATACGCAGTATTTT	CASSLRGGGADTQYF
-	TRBV18	TRBJ1-5	-	TGTGCCAGCTCCTCATCTCCGGGGGTTGGTCAGCCCCAGCATTTT	CASSSSPGVGQPQHF
-	TRBV5-5	TRBJ1-6	-	TGTGCCAGCAGCCCGTCTGGGGAGGGCGCTAATTCACCCCTCCACTTT	CASSPSGEGANSPLHF
-	TRBV11-2	TRBJ1-1	-	TGTGCCAGCAGCTCTCACAGCACAGGTAACGCTGAAGCTTTCTTT	CASSSHSTGNAEAFF
-	TRBV27	TRBJ2-3	-	TGTGCCAGCAGTCCACTAGGCCCGGGACTCAGCACAGATACGCAGTATTTT	CASSPLGPGLSTDTQYF
-	TRBV6-1	TRBJ2-1	once	TGTGCCAGCAGGCGGACGGGGAGCTCCTACAATGAGCAGTTCTTC	CASRRTGSSYNEQFF
TRBD1	TRBV9	TRBJ1-1	-	TGTGCCAGCAGCGTAGGAGGGGGCAATGGTAATACTGAAGCTTTCTTT	CASSVGGGNGNTEAFF